The entry below describes one T cell receptor (beta chain). Its antigen is not known. This sample is part of a study of shared clonotypes between healthy human individuals. The study's findings and limits: It was only blood that was sampled, and tissue repertoires likely differ. Shared clonotypes across all four donors exceeded non-shared ones in generation probability. Rarefaction analysis demonstrated incomplete sorted-subset sequencing notwithstanding large depth.

The assay was immunoSEQ multiplex PCR, and TCRdb's table has in-frame clones only and misses some. The table has roughly 2.5 million clones, roughly nine tenths seen once. The sequenced sample consisted of naive CD4+ T cells sorted from blood. Documented subset: CD45RA+ positively selected. The origin of this receptor is a man aged 18-30 years in good health.

The CDR3, as DNA: TGTGCCAGCAATCCATCACTTCAGGGACAGGGGACTAATTATTACTACTTC. Translated, it gives CASNPSLQGQGTNYYYF. This rearrangement joins TRBV28 to TRBJ2-7, with TRBD1 matching over 10 bases. The CDR3 covers 17 residues. From germline, CDR1 is MDHEN and CDR2 SYDVKM. With V trimmed by 7 bases and J by 13 bases, 25 bases remained unmatched.